The rows below give T cell receptor beta chains drawn from one sample of a study of Graves' ophthalmopathy and Graves' hyperthyroidism. TCRdb analysed the multiplex PCR reads with MiXCR anew, one entry per CDR3 protein. Of about 220,000 distinct CDR3 sequences in the sample, about a fifth are singletons; the top ten hold around 45%. Material: peripheral blood. The receptors come from a woman in her fifties or sixties with Graves' ophthalmopathy. CDR3s include the opening cysteine and the closing phenylalanine or tryptophan. The D gene is left open where the match is weak. Not every row has a clone size; where given, it reads once, few, many or a size class.

j_gene	v_gene	abundance	d_gene	CDR3aa	CDR3nt
TRBJ2-7	TRBV6-1	.	.	CASTPGGAGLYEQYF	TGTGCCAGCACCCCAGGAGGGGCTGGACTCTACGAGCAGTACTTC
TRBJ2-7	TRBV5-1	many	.	CASSTGTSHEQYF	TGCGCCAGCAGCACCGGGACTTCTCACGAGCAGTACTTC
TRBJ2-5	TRBV12-3/TRBV12-4	many	.	CASSFGTEETQYF	TGTGCCAGCAGTTTCGGGACCGAAGAGACCCAGTACTTC
TRBJ1-5	TRBV20-1	few	.	CSARGGQPQHF	TGCAGTGCTAGAGGGGGTCAGCCCCAGCATTTT
TRBJ1-1	TRBV2	few	.	CASRHPGLGPEAFF	TGTGCCAGCAGACATCCGGGGCTCGGTCCGGAAGCTTTCTTT
TRBJ1-3	TRBV10-3	many	.	CATSDGSGNTIYF	TGTGCCACTTCTGACGGCTCTGGAAACACCATATATTTT
TRBJ2-7	TRBV6-1	many	.	CASTFHRDFTSYEQYF	TGTGCCAGCACCTTCCACAGGGATTTTACCTCCTACGAGCAGTACTTC
TRBJ2-5	TRBV24-1	.	.	CATSDSMRTSQETQYF	TGTGCCACCAGTGATTCCATGAGAACTTCCCAAGAGACCCAGTACTTC
TRBJ2-5	TRBV5-1	few	TRBD1	CASSVNRGRETQYF	TGCGCCAGCAGCGTGAACAGGGGGCGAGAGACCCAGTACTTC
TRBJ2-7	TRBV6-5	many	.	CASSYQRFPGEQYF	TGTGCCAGCAGTTACCAGCGGTTCCCGGGCGAGCAGTACTTC
TRBJ1-5	TRBV30	many	.	CAWSGGLNQPQHF	TGTGCCTGGAGCGGGGGTCTCAATCAGCCCCAGCATTTT
TRBJ2-5	TRBV29-1	.	.	CSAWGSGVQETQYF	TGCAGCGCTTGGGGTTCGGGGGTACAAGAGACCCAGTACTTC
TRBJ1-5	TRBV12-3/TRBV12-4	many	TRBD1	CASSRRQGDQPQHF	TGTGCCAGCAGCCGACGACAGGGTGATCAGCCCCAGCATTTT
TRBJ2-5	TRBV4-2	few	TRBD2	CASSQAGGSQQETQYF	TGTGCCAGCAGCCAAGCGGGCGGGAGTCAACAAGAGACCCAGTACTTC
TRBJ1-2	TRBV10-1	many	.	CASSASGSDGYTF	TGCGCCAGCAGTGCCTCGGGGTCGGATGGCTACACCTTC
TRBJ2-5	TRBV11-2	many	TRBD2	CASSLGVLAGAVGETQYF	TGTGCCAGCAGCTTAGGGGTACTAGCGGGAGCGGTGGGGGAGACCCAGTACTTC
TRBJ2-5	TRBV24-1	.	.	CATSKGGPLERTQYF	TGTGCCACCAGTAAAGGTGGACCCCTTGAGAGGACCCAGTACTTC
TRBJ2-7	TRBV19	many	TRBD2	CASSPWTSGSEQYF	TGTGCCAGTAGTCCTTGGACTAGCGGGAGTGAGCAGTACTTC
TRBJ1-1	TRBV7-3	many	.	CASSPNGNTEAFF	TGTGCCAGCAGTCCTAACGGGAACACTGAAGCTTTCTTT
TRBJ2-7	TRBV6-2/TRBV6-3	many	.	CASSYSLPGTYEQYF	TGTGCCAGCAGTTATTCTCTTCCAGGGACCTACGAGCAGTACTTC
TRBJ1-1	TRBV19	many	.	CASSIGVRTEAFF	TGTGCCAGTAGTATTGGTGTACGGACTGAAGCTTTCTTT
TRBJ2-5	TRBV28	many	.	CASSLGGRRETQYF	TGTGCCAGCAGTTTAGGAGGACGTCGGGAGACCCAGTACTTC
TRBJ1-2	TRBV30	few	TRBD1	CAWSKGGGTGGRDYTF	TGTGCCTGGAGCAAGGGAGGGGGTACAGGGGGACGGGACTACACCTTC
TRBJ1-5	TRBV6-5	.	.	CASSNDRINQPQHF	TGTGCCAGCAGTAACGACAGAATCAATCAGCCCCAGCATTTT
TRBJ2-5	TRBV10-3	many	TRBD1	CAISPGQGLGKTQYF	TGTGCCATCAGTCCGGGACAGGGCTTGGGAAAGACCCAGTACTTC
TRBJ1-2	TRBV27	many	TRBD1	CASSFKQGNYGYTF	TGTGCCAGCAGTTTTAAACAGGGGAACTATGGCTACACCTTC
TRBJ1-2	TRBV6-1	many	TRBD1	CASSDASTGTYRYTF	TGTGCCAGCAGTGATGCTTCGACAGGGACCTATCGCTACACCTTC
TRBJ1-1	TRBV19	many	.	CASSSRERTEAFF	TGTGCCAGTAGTTCCAGGGAGCGGACTGAAGCTTTCTTT
TRBJ1-1	TRBV5-6	.	.	CASSLGVPGTEAFF	TGTGCCAGCAGCTTAGGGGTCCCCGGCACTGAAGCTTTCTTT
TRBJ2-7	TRBV12-5	many	TRBD2	CASGLVTSSEQYF	TGTGCTAGTGGTTTGGTGACTAGCAGCGAGCAGTACTTC
TRBJ1-5	TRBV11-1	many	.	CASSQDYNQPQHF	TGTGCCAGCAGCCAGGACTACAATCAGCCCCAGCATTTT
TRBJ2-5	TRBV29-1	.	TRBD2	CSVRTSGGYQETQYF	TGCAGCGTGAGGACTAGCGGGGGGTACCAAGAGACCCAGTACTTC
TRBJ1-1	TRBV19	many	.	CASSFQGRGTEAFF	TGTGCCAGTAGTTTCCAGGGGAGGGGCACTGAAGCTTTCTTT
TRBJ2-7	TRBV5-1	many	TRBD2	CASRQGLAVSYEQYF	TGCGCCAGCAGGCAGGGACTAGCGGTCTCCTACGAGCAGTACTTC
TRBJ2-5	TRBV19	many	.	CASTHREGTGLTKETQYF	TGTGCCAGTACCCACCGGGAGGGGACAGGGCTTACCAAAGAGACCCAGTACTTC
TRBJ1-1	TRBV19	many	.	CASSQRGNTEAFF	TGTGCCAGTAGTCAGAGGGGGAACACTGAAGCTTTCTTT
TRBJ1-6	TRBV28	many	.	CASSRRRGASNSPLHF	TGTGCCAGCAGCCGGCGGAGGGGGGCGAGTAATTCACCCCTCCACTTT
TRBJ1-2	TRBV12-3/TRBV12-4	many	.	CASSWGVLGGYTF	TGTGCCAGCAGTTGGGGGGTACTGGGAGGCTACACCTTC
TRBJ2-2	TRBV11-3	many	TRBD2	CASSFSGTNTGELFF	TGTGCCAGCAGCTTTAGCGGGACGAACACCGGGGAGCTGTTTTTT
TRBJ2-3	TRBV19	.	.	CASSIGLLGDTQYF	TGTGCCAGTAGTATTGGTCTGCTCGGAGATACGCAGTATTTT
TRBJ2-7	TRBV2	.	.	CASSETGLYEQYF	TGTGCCAGCAGTGAAACCGGCTTATACGAGCAGTACTTC
TRBJ2-7	TRBV7-2	many	TRBD2	CASSPRLAPYEQYF	TGTGCCAGCAGCCCGAGACTAGCACCCTACGAGCAGTACTTC
TRBJ2-7	TRBV20-1	many	TRBD2	CSAGREGLDEQYF	TGCAGTGCTGGGCGGGAGGGCCTGGACGAGCAGTACTTC
TRBJ1-2	TRBV7-2	.	.	CASSLKTNYGYTF	TGTGCCAGCAGCTTAAAAACTAACTATGGCTACACCTTC
TRBJ1-5	TRBV6-1	many	TRBD1	CASSGGRTGQSNQPQHF	TGTGCCAGCAGTGGGGGACGGACAGGGCAATCAAATCAGCCCCAGCATTTT
TRBJ1-1	TRBV6-1	.	.	CATRGTLTEAFF	TGTGCCACCCGGGGGACACTCACTGAAGCTTTCTTT
TRBJ2-7	TRBV7-8	many	TRBD2	CASSFPTSGSYEQYF	TGTGCCAGCAGCTTCCCGACTAGCGGGTCCTACGAGCAGTACTTC
TRBJ2-7	TRBV7-2	many	TRBD2	CASSSQREYYEQYF	TGTGCCAGCAGCTCGCAGCGGGAGTATTACGAGCAGTACTTC
TRBJ2-5	TRBV20-1	many	TRBD1	CSAHTGVGETQYF	TGCAGTGCTCATACAGGGGTTGGAGAGACCCAGTACTTC
TRBJ2-5	TRBV7-2	many	.	CASSSQGIQETQYF	TGTGCCAGCAGCTCTCAGGGAATCCAAGAGACCCAGTACTTC
TRBJ2-2	TRBV9	many	.	CASSAWGTGELFF	TGTGCCAGCAGCGCATGGGGCACCGGGGAGCTGTTTTTT
TRBJ1-2	TRBV12-3/TRBV12-4	many	.	CASSLGGITRGHGDYGYTF	TGTGCCAGCAGTTTGGGCGGCATTACACGGGGCCACGGGGACTATGGCTACACCTTC
TRBJ1-3	TRBV12-3/TRBV12-4	many	.	CASSLEISGNTIYF	TGTGCCAGCAGTTTAGAAATCTCTGGAAACACCATATATTTT